This TCR beta chain was profiled in a study of CD8+CD57+ T cells in acquired aplastic anemia. Study information: Recorded DNA amounts for sorted CD4+ and CD8+ cells had an average of approximately 3 ug.

Germline CDR1 and CDR2: SEHNR and FQNEAQ (reference sequence). There are 15 residues in the CDR3. V shed 2 bases and J shed 4 bases, with 12 bases lying between them. All sequencing subjects had displayed CD8+CD57+ cell expansion on flow cytometry. Every patient presented with severe acquired aplastic anemia. TCR beta VDJ combinations and CDR3 sequences were profiled from genomic DNA. TCRdb independently ran MiXCR on the reads; one entry per CDR3 protein. The sample records 260,000 or so distinct CDR3 sequences, approximately 45% being singletons. Material for sequencing was sorted CD4+, CD8+, or CD8+CD57+ T cells (not recorded which) from PBMCs. The chain uses TRBV7-9 and TRBJ2-1; D remains unclear. The source is a human donor with aplastic anemia. DNA for the CDR3: TGTGCCAGCAGCTTAAGTCCGCAGAGGTACAATGAGCAGTTCTTC. Translation gives CASSLSPQRYNEQFF.